These T cell receptor beta chains were read from a single sample in a study of CD8+CD57+ T cells in acquired aplastic anemia. One entry per CDR3 protein results from TCRdb running MiXCR on the reads. This sample has roughly 260,000 distinct CDR3 sequences; 40% to 50% occur once, and the top ten carry 6.5% to 10%. Sequences were obtained from sorted CD4+, CD8+, or CD8+CD57+ T cells (not recorded which) from PBMCs. These receptors originate from a human donor with aplastic anemia. Each CDR3 is given with its conserved first and last residue. A D gene is named only where the DNA matches it firmly. A row's size may be missing; if present it is once, few, many or a size class.

-	TRBV7-9	TRBJ2-5	TRBD1	CASSSPFRQGRETQYF	TGTGCCAGCAGCTCCCCTTTTCGACAGGGGCGGGAGACCCAGTACTTC
-	TRBV7-9	TRBJ2-5	-	CASSFEGFGETQYF	TGTGCCAGCAGCTTTGAAGGGTTCGGGGAGACCCAGTACTTC
once	TRBV10-3	TRBJ2-1	TRBD2	CASRASGAVYNEQFF	TGTGCCAGCAGGGCTAGCGGGGCAGTCTACAATGAGCAGTTCTTC
many	TRBV4-3	TRBJ2-1	-	CASSKEDSSYNEQFF	TGCGCCAGCAGCAAGGAGGACAGCTCCTACAATGAGCAGTTCTTC
-	TRBV10-3	TRBJ1-6	-	CASSDSAGTHAF	TGTGCCAGCAGTGACTCGGCGGGGACGCACGCCTTT
-	TRBV7-2	TRBJ1-1	TRBD1	CASKRQGGGLTEAFF	TGTGCCAGCAAAAGGCAGGGGGGCGGGCTCACTGAAGCTTTCTTT
many	TRBV5-6	TRBJ2-1	-	CASSLAGFNEQFF	TGTGCCAGCAGCTTGGCCGGGTTCAATGAGCAGTTCTTC
many	TRBV29-1	TRBJ2-3	-	CSLIDSTSTDTQYF	TGCAGCCTGATTGACTCGACTAGCACAGATACGCAGTATTTT
-	TRBV15	TRBJ2-3	-	CATSRGSGASTDTQYF	TGTGCCACCAGCAGAGGGAGTGGGGCTAGCACAGATACGCAGTATTTT
many	TRBV13	TRBJ2-5	TRBD1	CASSFRQGQETQYF	TGTGCCAGCAGCTTCAGACAGGGACAAGAGACCCAGTACTTC
many	TRBV5-8	TRBJ2-7	-	CASSWEAYYEQYF	TGTGCCAGCAGCTGGGAGGCTTACTACGAGCAGTACTTC
few	TRBV20-1	TRBJ2-1	TRBD2	CSASGLVFEQFF	TGCAGTGCGTCGGGACTAGTATTTGAGCAGTTCTTC
-	TRBV7-2	TRBJ2-7	TRBD2	CASSWARGEWERYF	TGTGCCAGCAGCTGGGCTCGGGGGGAGTGGGAGCGGTACTTC